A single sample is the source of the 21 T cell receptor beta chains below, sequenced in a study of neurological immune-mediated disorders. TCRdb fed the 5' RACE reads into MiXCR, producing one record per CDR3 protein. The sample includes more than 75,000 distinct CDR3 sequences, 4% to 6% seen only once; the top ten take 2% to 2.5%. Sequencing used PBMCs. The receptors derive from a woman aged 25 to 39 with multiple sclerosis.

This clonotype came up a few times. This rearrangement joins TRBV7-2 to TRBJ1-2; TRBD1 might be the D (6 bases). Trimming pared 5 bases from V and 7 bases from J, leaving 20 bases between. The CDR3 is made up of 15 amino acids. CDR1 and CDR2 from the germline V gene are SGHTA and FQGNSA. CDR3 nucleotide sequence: TGTGCCAGCAGCCCAGAGCACAGGGAAGCGGGTGGCTACACCTTC. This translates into CASSPEHREAGGYTF. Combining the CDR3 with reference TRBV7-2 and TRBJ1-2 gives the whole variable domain GAGVSQSPSNKVTEKGKDVELRCDPISGHTALYWYRQSLGQGLEFLIYFQGNSAPDKSGLPSDRFSAERTGGSVSTLTIQRTQQEDSAVYLCASSPEHREAGGYTFGSGTRLTVV.

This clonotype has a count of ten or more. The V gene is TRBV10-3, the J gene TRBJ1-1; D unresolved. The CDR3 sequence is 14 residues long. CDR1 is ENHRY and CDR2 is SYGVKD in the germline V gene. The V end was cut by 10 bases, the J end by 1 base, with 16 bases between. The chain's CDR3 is CATLDARTNTEAFF. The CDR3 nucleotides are TGTGCCACTCTCGATGCCAGGACGAACACTGAAGCTTTCTTT.

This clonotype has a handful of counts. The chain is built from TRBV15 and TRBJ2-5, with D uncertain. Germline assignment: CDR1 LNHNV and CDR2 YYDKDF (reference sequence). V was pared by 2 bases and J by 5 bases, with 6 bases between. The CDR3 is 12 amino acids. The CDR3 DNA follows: TGTGCCACCAGCAGAACGCTCGAGACCCAGTACTTC. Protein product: CATSRTLETQYF.

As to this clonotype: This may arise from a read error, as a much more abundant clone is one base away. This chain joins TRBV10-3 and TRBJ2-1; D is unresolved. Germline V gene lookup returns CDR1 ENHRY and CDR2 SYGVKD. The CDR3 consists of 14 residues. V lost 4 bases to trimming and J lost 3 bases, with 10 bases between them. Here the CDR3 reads CAISAGKDYNEQFF. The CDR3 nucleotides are TGTGCCATCAGTGCTGGAAAGGACTACAATGAGCAGTTCTTC.

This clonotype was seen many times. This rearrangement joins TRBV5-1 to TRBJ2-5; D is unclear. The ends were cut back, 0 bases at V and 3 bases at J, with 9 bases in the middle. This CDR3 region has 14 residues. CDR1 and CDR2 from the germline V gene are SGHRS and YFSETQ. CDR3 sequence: CASSLAGQKETQYF. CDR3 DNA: TGCGCCAGCAGCTTGGCCGGCCAGAAAGAGACCCAGTACTTC.

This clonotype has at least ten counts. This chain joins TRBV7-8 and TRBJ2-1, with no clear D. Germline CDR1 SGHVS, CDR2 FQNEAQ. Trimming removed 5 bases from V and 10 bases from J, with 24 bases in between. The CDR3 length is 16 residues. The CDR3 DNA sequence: TGTGCCAGCAGCCGGTACCGGGCCACCCCCCGCAACGAGCAGTTCTTC. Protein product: CASSRYRATPRNEQFF.

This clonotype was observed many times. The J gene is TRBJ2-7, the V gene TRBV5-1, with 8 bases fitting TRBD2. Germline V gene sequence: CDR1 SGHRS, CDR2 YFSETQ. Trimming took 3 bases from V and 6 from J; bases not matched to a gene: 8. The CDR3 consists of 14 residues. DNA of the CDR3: TGCGCCAGCAGCTCCATTAGCGGGAAGAGCGAGCAGTACTTC. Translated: CASSSISGKSEQYF.

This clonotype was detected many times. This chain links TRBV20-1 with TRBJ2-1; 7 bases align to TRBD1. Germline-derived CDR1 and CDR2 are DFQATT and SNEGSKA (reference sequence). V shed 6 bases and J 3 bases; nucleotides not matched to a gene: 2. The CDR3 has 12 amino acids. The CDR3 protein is CSARDSYNEQFF. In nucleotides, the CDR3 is TGCAGTGCCCGGGACAGCTACAATGAGCAGTTCTTC.

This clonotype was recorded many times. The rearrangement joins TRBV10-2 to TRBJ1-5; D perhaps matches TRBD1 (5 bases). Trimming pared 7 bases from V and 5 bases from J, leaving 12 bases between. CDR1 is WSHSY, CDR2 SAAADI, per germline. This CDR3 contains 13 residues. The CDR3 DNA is TGCGCCAGCACCACGATACAGGATCAGCCCCAGCATTTT. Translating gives CASTTIQDQPQHF.

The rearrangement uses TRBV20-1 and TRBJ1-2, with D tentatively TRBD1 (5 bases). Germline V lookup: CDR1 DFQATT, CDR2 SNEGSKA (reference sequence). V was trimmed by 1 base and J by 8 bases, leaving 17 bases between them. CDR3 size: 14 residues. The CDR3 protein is CSARALGTAGGYTF. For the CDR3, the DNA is TGCAGTGCTAGAGCGCTTGGGACCGCCGGAGGCTACACCTTC.

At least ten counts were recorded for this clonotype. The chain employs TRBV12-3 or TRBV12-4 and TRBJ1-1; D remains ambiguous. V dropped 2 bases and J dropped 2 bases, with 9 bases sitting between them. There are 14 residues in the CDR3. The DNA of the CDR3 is TGTGCCAGCAGTTTATACAACACCAACACTGAAGCTTTCTTT. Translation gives CASSLYNTNTEAFF.

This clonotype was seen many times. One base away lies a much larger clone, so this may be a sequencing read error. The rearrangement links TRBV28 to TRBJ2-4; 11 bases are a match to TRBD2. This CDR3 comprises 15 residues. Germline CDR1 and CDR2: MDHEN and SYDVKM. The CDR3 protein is CASTILAGAKKIQYF. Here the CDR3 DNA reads TGTGCCAGCACCATACTAGCGGGAGCCAAAAAAATTCAGTACTTC.

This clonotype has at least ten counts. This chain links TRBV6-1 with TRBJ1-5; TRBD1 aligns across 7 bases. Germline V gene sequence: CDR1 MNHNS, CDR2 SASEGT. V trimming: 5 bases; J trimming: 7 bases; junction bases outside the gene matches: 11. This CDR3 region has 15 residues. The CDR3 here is CASSPIDRAGQPQHF. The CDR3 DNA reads TGTGCCAGCAGTCCCATCGACAGGGCGGGCCAGCCCCAGCATTTT.

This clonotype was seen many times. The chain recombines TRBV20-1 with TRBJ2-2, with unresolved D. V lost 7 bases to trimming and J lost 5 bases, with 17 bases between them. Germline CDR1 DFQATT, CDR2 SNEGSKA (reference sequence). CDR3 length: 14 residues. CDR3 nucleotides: TGCAGTGTCCCGGCAACTGTCGGGACCGGGGAGCTGTTTTTT. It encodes CSVPATVGTGELFF.

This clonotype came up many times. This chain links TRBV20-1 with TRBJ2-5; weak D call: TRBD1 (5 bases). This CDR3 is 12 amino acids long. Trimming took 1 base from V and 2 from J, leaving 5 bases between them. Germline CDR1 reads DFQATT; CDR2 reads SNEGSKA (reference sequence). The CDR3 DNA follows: TGCAGTGCTAGAGCAGGGCAAGAGACCCAGTACTTC. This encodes CSARAGQETQYF.

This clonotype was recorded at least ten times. For the CDR3, the DNA is TGTGCCAGCACCACGGCCGGGACAGGGGGACTTGATGTGTTCTTC. This translates into CASTTAGTGGLDVFF. This rearrangement joins TRBV12-3 or TRBV12-4 to TRBJ2-1, with 11 bases that match TRBD1. V gave up 7 bases and J gave up 15 bases; unmatched junction bases: 17. The CDR3 has 15 amino acids.

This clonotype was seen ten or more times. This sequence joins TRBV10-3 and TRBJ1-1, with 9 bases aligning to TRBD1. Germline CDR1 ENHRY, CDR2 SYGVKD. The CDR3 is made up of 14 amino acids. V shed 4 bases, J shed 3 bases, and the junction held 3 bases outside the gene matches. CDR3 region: CAISGGQGDTEAFF. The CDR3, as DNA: TGTGCCATCAGTGGGGGACAGGGTGACACTGAAGCTTTCTTT.

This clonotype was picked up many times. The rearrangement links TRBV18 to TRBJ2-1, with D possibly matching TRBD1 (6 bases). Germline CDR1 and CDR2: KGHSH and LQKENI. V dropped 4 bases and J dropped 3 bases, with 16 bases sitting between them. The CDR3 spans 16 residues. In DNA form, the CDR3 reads TGTGCCAGCTCACTTCAGGGAACAGGGCACTACAATGAGCAGTTCTTC. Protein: CASSLQGTGHYNEQFF.

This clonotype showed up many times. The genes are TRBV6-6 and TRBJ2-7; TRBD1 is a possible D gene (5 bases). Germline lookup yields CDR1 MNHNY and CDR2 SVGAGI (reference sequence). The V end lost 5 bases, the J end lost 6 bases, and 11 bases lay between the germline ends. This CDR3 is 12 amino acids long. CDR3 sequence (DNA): TGTGCCAGCAGTCCCTTAGACAGCGAGCAGTACTTC. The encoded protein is CASSPLDSEQYF.

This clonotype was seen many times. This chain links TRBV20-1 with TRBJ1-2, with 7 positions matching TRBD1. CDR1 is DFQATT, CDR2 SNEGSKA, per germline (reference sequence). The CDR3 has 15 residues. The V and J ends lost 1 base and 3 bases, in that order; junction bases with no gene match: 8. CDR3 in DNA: TGCAGTGCTAGAGGTTCCCCGGGACAGCACTATGGCTACACCTTC. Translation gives CSARGSPGQHYGYTF.

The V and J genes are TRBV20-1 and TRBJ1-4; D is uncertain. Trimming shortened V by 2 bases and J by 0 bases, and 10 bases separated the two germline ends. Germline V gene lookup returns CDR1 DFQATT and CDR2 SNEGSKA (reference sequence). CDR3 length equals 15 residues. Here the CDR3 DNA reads TGCAGTGCTAGATGGGGTGGATCAACTAATGAAAAACTGTTTTTT. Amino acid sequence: CSARWGGSTNEKLFF.